In its sample, the clone carrying this T cell receptor beta chain was seen a few times. Its antigen is undetermined. This specimen comes from a study of spatial heterogeneity in lung cancer. As for the study in general: When available, follow-up PBMC samples taken a median of roughly two years after resection were sequenced. TCR and UMI combinations that were unique each appeared, on average, more than ten times in raw reads. Whole-study findings and limits: Ubiquitous expanded tumor TCRs were seen in blood more at resection than at follow-up.

Trimming left V 2 bases short and J 2 bases short, with 1 base between. The CDR3 sequence is 12 residues long. Germline CDR1 is PRHDT and CDR2 is FYEKMQ (reference sequence). As for time point: blood at routine non-recurrence follow-up after resection. Whole RNA, which was extracted from tumor, nontumor lung tissue or frozen PBMC, was sequenced without any cell sorting. TCRdb fed the 5' RACE reads into MiXCR, producing one record per CDR3 protein. Of roughly 110,000 distinct CDR3 sequences listed, 10% to 14% are singletons. V is TRBV13 and J is TRBJ2-4, with unresolved D. The sequence was obtained from a female donor with early-stage non-small cell lung cancer. Sequencing was performed on PBMCs, taken at follow-up. This chain's CDR3 is CASSLTKNIQYF. CDR3 sequence (DNA): TGTGCCAGCAGCTTAACCAAAAACATTCAGTACTTC.